These T cell receptor beta chains were read from a single sample in a study of T-cell reconstitution after alpha-beta-depleted transplantation in children. TCRdb fed the PCR reads into MiXCR, producing one record per CDR3 protein. The table shows about 640,000 distinct CDR3 sequences, with approximately 16% occurring only once. Source: PBMCs from the stem cell graft donor, taken from the stem cell graft. The source is a human donor who donated a stem cell graft to a child with acute myeloid leukemia. CDR3s include the opening cysteine and the closing phenylalanine or tryptophan. The order of the fields is CDR3 DNA, CDR3 protein, clone size, V gene, D gene, J gene. A D gene is named only where the DNA matches it firmly. A clone size is listed for some rows: how often the clone was seen (once, few, many), or a class if it is expanded.

CDR3 DNA: TGTGCCAGCAGTTTCGATCCCGGACAGGGGAATTCACCCCTCCACTTT; CDR3 protein: CASSFDPGQGNSPLHF; clone size: few; V gene: TRBV6-9; D gene: TRBD1; J gene: TRBJ1-6
CDR3 DNA: TGTGCCATCAGTGAGAGCGGGGCTAACTATGGCTACACCTTC; CDR3 protein: CAISESGANYGYTF; clone size: many; V gene: TRBV10-3; D gene: -; J gene: TRBJ1-2
CDR3 DNA: TGTGCCAGCAGCCATCGACCAGGGGGGAACACTGAAGCTTTCTTT; CDR3 protein: CASSHRPGGNTEAFF; clone size: few; V gene: TRBV7-8; D gene: TRBD1; J gene: TRBJ1-1
CDR3 DNA: TGTGCCAGCAGGCCCCGGGACAGGGACAGTTCACCCCTCCACTTT; CDR3 protein: CASRPRDRDSSPLHF; clone size: few; V gene: TRBV12-3/TRBV12-4; D gene: TRBD1; J gene: TRBJ1-6
CDR3 DNA: TGCGCCAGCAGCTTTACCCGGAACACTGAAGCTTTCTTT; CDR3 protein: CASSFTRNTEAFF; clone size: many; V gene: TRBV5-1; D gene: -; J gene: TRBJ1-1
CDR3 DNA: TGTGCCAGCAAAACCGGACGGGTGAACACCGGGGAGCTGTTTTTT; CDR3 protein: CASKTGRVNTGELFF; clone size: many; V gene: TRBV5-5; D gene: -; J gene: TRBJ2-2
CDR3 DNA: TGCAGCGTTGTATTAGGGGGCAATTCACCCCTCCACTTT; CDR3 protein: CSVVLGGNSPLHF; clone size: many; V gene: TRBV29-1; D gene: TRBD1; J gene: TRBJ1-6
CDR3 DNA: TGTGCCAGCAGTTTAGGTACCGGGACAGGGGTTCACGGCTACACCTTC; CDR3 protein: CASSLGTGTGVHGYTF; clone size: many; V gene: TRBV12-3/TRBV12-4; D gene: TRBD1; J gene: TRBJ1-2
CDR3 DNA: TGCGCCAGCAGCACACTCGGGACAACTGAAGCTTTCTTT; CDR3 protein: CASSTLGTTEAFF; clone size: many; V gene: TRBV10-2; D gene: -; J gene: TRBJ1-1
CDR3 DNA: TGTGCCAGCAGTCACATCCGGGACAGCTTTCGTTCTTCCTACAATGAGCAGTTCTTC; CDR3 protein: CASSHIRDSFRSSYNEQFF; clone size: -; V gene: TRBV6-2/TRBV6-3; D gene: TRBD1; J gene: TRBJ2-1
CDR3 DNA: TGTGCCAGCAGTTTTGTGACAGAAACAACTAATGAAAAACTGTTTTTT; CDR3 protein: CASSFVTETTNEKLFF; clone size: many; V gene: TRBV12-3/TRBV12-4; D gene: -; J gene: TRBJ1-4
CDR3 DNA: TGTGCCAGCAGCTCCACCCTAGCCTCTGGGGCCAACGTCCTGACTTTC; CDR3 protein: CASSSTLASGANVLTF; clone size: few; V gene: TRBV7-2; D gene: -; J gene: TRBJ2-6
CDR3 DNA: TGTGCCAGCAGGGGGCGGGGCGCTTTAAGCTCCTACAATGAGCAGTTCTTC; CDR3 protein: CASRGRGALSSYNEQFF; clone size: -; V gene: TRBV11-1; D gene: -; J gene: TRBJ2-1
CDR3 DNA: TGCAGCGTTGGACTAGCGGGGTTCCAAGAGACCCAGTACTTC; CDR3 protein: CSVGLAGFQETQYF; clone size: many; V gene: TRBV29-1; D gene: TRBD2; J gene: TRBJ2-5
CDR3 DNA: TGTGCCAGCAGTTCCTTGGCCAATGAGCAGTTCTTC; CDR3 protein: CASSSLANEQFF; clone size: few; V gene: TRBV12-3/TRBV12-4; D gene: -; J gene: TRBJ2-1
CDR3 DNA: TGTGCCAGCAGTTACTCGAAGGTCGCCAAAAACATTCAGTACTTC; CDR3 protein: CASSYSKVAKNIQYF; clone size: -; V gene: TRBV6-2/TRBV6-3; D gene: -; J gene: TRBJ2-4
CDR3 DNA: TGTGCCAGCAGTTCCCCGTCTACGGGGGGCACAGATACGCAGTATTTT; CDR3 protein: CASSSPSTGGTDTQYF; clone size: few; V gene: TRBV6-5; D gene: -; J gene: TRBJ2-3
CDR3 DNA: TGTGCCAGCAGCTTGAGTTCATCCGCGTTAGAAAAACTGTTTTTT; CDR3 protein: CASSLSSSALEKLFF; clone size: few; V gene: TRBV7-2; D gene: -; J gene: TRBJ1-4
CDR3 DNA: TGTGCCAGCACCGTCGACGGGTACAATTCACCCCTCCACTTT; CDR3 protein: CASTVDGYNSPLHF; clone size: many; V gene: TRBV12-3/TRBV12-4; D gene: -; J gene: TRBJ1-6
CDR3 DNA: TGTGCCAGCAGCTCCCGGAGGCGTGGCACAGATACGCAGTATTTT; CDR3 protein: CASSSRRRGTDTQYF; clone size: -; V gene: TRBV7-9; D gene: -; J gene: TRBJ2-3
CDR3 DNA: TGCAGTGCTGGCACTAGCGGGGGATACCAAGAGACCCAGTACTTC; CDR3 protein: CSAGTSGGYQETQYF; clone size: many; V gene: TRBV20-1; D gene: TRBD2; J gene: TRBJ2-5
CDR3 DNA: TGCGCCAGCAGCTTGGAGCGGGGGACTAGCACAGATACGCAGTATTTT; CDR3 protein: CASSLERGTSTDTQYF; clone size: few; V gene: TRBV5-1; D gene: TRBD2; J gene: TRBJ2-3
CDR3 DNA: TGTGCCAGCAGCTTACCGATGGACTCCACAGATACGCAGTATTTT; CDR3 protein: CASSLPMDSTDTQYF; clone size: -; V gene: TRBV7-9; D gene: -; J gene: TRBJ2-3
CDR3 DNA: TGTGCCAGCAGCTCCGACAGGTACTCTGGAAACACCATATATTTT; CDR3 protein: CASSSDRYSGNTIYF; clone size: many; V gene: TRBV6-1; D gene: -; J gene: TRBJ1-3
CDR3 DNA: TGTGCCAGCAGCGGCGACAGGGTTTATCAGCCCCAGCATTTT; CDR3 protein: CASSGDRVYQPQHF; clone size: -; V gene: TRBV5-5; D gene: TRBD1; J gene: TRBJ1-5
CDR3 DNA: TGCAGTGCTCATCACGACAGAACCTACGAGCAGTACTTC; CDR3 protein: CSAHHDRTYEQYF; clone size: few; V gene: TRBV20-1; D gene: -; J gene: TRBJ2-7
CDR3 DNA: TGTGCCAGCAGTTACGATCCCCTAAACACTGAAGCTTTCTTT; CDR3 protein: CASSYDPLNTEAFF; clone size: many; V gene: TRBV6-5; D gene: -; J gene: TRBJ1-1
CDR3 DNA: TGTGCCAGCAGCGCCCAGGGGGCCAGTCAGCCCCAGCATTTT; CDR3 protein: CASSAQGASQPQHF; clone size: few; V gene: TRBV7-2; D gene: TRBD1; J gene: TRBJ1-5
CDR3 DNA: TGTGCCACCAGCAGAGATTGGCAGGGGGCGAGTGGCTACACCTTC; CDR3 protein: CATSRDWQGASGYTF; clone size: many; V gene: TRBV15; D gene: TRBD1; J gene: TRBJ1-2
CDR3 DNA: TGTGCCAGCAGTTTCTCAGGGTTCACAGACGAGCAGTACTTC; CDR3 protein: CASSFSGFTDEQYF; clone size: few; V gene: TRBV12-3/TRBV12-4; D gene: -; J gene: TRBJ2-7
CDR3 DNA: TGTGCCAGCAGTGGGCGGTCGCTTCACGCTTTCTTT; CDR3 protein: CASSGRSLHAFF; clone size: many; V gene: TRBV12-3/TRBV12-4; D gene: -; J gene: TRBJ1-1
CDR3 DNA: TGCAGTGCTAGGGGGCGGGGGGAGGCCACGCAGTATTTT; CDR3 protein: CSARGRGEATQYF; clone size: many; V gene: TRBV20-1; D gene: TRBD2; J gene: TRBJ2-3
CDR3 DNA: TGCAGTGCTAGAGATGTCCGGTCTGAAAAACTGTTTTTT; CDR3 protein: CSARDVRSEKLFF; clone size: many; V gene: TRBV20-1; D gene: -; J gene: TRBJ1-4
CDR3 DNA: TGCGCCAGCAGTGGGCTGGGAAACACCGGGGAGCTGTTTTTT; CDR3 protein: CASSGLGNTGELFF; clone size: -; V gene: TRBV5-1; D gene: -; J gene: TRBJ2-2